Detailed here is one T cell receptor beta chain. Germline values: CDR1 MNHEY, CDR2 SMNVEV (reference sequence). The CDR3 consists of 15 residues. V lost 3 bases and J lost 0, with 9 bases in between. Clones were sequenced by immunoSEQ multiplex PCR, and TCRdb holds only the in-frame ones, with some missing. The sample has tens of thousands of clones, more than 65% seen once. This record comes from a study of T cells in localized non-small cell lung cancer. Specimen: peripheral blood, collected before any cancer treatment. The J gene is TRBJ1-3, the V gene TRBV27; D is unresolved. The source of this sequence is a male donor older than 55 with stage III squamous cell lung carcinoma. The CDR3 loop is CASSFLPTSGNTIYF. CDR3 coding DNA: TGTGCCAGCAGTTTCCTGCCCACCTCTGGAAACACCATATATTTT.